Presented here are 21 T cell receptor beta chains from one specimen sequenced in a study of pediatric ulcerative colitis. Rectal tissue came from one to two pinch biopsies taken at colonoscopy. Some clones are missing from TCRdb's copy, which holds only in-frame ones; the method was immunoSEQ multiplex PCR. The table includes about 36,000 clones, approximately 73% detected once. The source material was gut tissue. These receptors were taken from a boy aged 10-17 years with moderate ulcerative colitis.

The chain carries TRBV7-2 and TRBJ2-1, with 9 bases identical to TRBD1. CDR3 length: 14 residues. Looked up from germline, CDR1 is SGHTA and CDR2 is FQGNSA. The V and J ends lost 6 bases and 4 bases, in that order; junction bases with no gene match: 4. The CDR3 is CASRGTGIYNEQFF. The CDR3 DNA is TGTGCCAGCAGAGGGACAGGGATATACAATGAGCAGTTCTTC. The whole variable domain, filled in from reference TRBV7-2 and TRBJ2-1, reads GAGVSQSPSNKVTEKGKDVELRCDPISGHTALYWYRQSLGQGLEFLIYFQGNSAPDKSGLPSDRFSAERTGGSVSTLTIQRTQQEDSAVYLCASRGTGIYNEQFFGPGTRLTVL.

The rearrangement links TRBV7-2 to TRBJ2-7; 9 bases line up with TRBD1. In germline, CDR1 is SGHTA, CDR2 FQGNSA. V shed 5 bases and J 2 bases; nucleotides not matched to a gene: 7. The CDR3 extends over 15 amino acids. The CDR3 loop reads CASSLDRGNAYEQYF. CDR3 bases: TGTGCCAGCAGCCTGGACAGGGGCAATGCCTACGAGCAGTACTTC.

The rearrangement uses TRBV5-1 and TRBJ2-3; no clear D. With 1 base removed from V and 2 bases from J, the gap between germline ends came to 20 bases. The CDR3 runs to 18 residues. Germline loops: CDR1 SGHRS, CDR2 YFSETQ. The CDR3 sequence: CASSLYMMGRQYTDTQYF. The CDR3 coding sequence is TGCGCCAGCAGCTTGTACATGATGGGCAGGCAGTACACAGATACGCAGTATTTT.

This clone has just a few counts. The CDR3 here is CASSPPGDDEAFF. The CDR3 nucleotides are TGTGCCAGCTCACCCCCCGGGGACGATGAAGCTTTCTTT. The chain has TRBV18 and TRBJ1-1; possibly TRBD1 for D (5 bases). This CDR3 region has 13 residues. V lost 3 bases and J 7 bases, leaving 12 bases between the germline ends. Germline assignment: CDR1 KGHSH and CDR2 LQKENI.

The chain employs TRBV12-2 and TRBJ2-3; the D call of TRBD2 is as the table states it, not checked on the DNA. TRBV12-2 is a pseudogene. This CDR3 spans 18 amino acids. CDR3 DNA: TGTGCAAGTCGCTTAGGAGTGTGCGGACTTCCCTCCACAGATACGCAGTATTTT. Protein product: CASRLGVCGLPSTDTQYF.

J is TRBJ2-1 and V is TRBV10-3; TRBD2 aligns across 14 bases. The CDR3 has 17 amino acids. Trimming took 5 bases from V and 8 from J; bases not matched to a gene: 11. CDR1 and CDR2 from the germline V gene are ENHRY and SYGVKD. DNA for the CDR3: TGTGCCATCAGTCCCCAACCCGGGACTAGCGGGAGACATGAGCAGTTCTTC. Amino acids: CAISPQPGTSGRHEQFF.

This clone was seen a few times. The rearrangement uses TRBV6-6 and TRBJ2-7; D is perhaps TRBD1 (5 bases). Germline-derived CDR1 and CDR2 are MNHNY and SVGAGI (reference sequence). The CDR3 has 14 amino acids. Trimming stripped 7 bases from V and 3 bases from J, with 16 bases between. This CDR3 is CASKPVTGYYEQYF. The CDR3 DNA follows: TGTGCCAGCAAGCCGGTAACAGGTTACTACGAGCAGTACTTC.

DNA for the CDR3: TGTGCCAGCAGCTCCGCGACAGGGGAGCGTGTCCAGGGAACCGGGGAGCTGTTTTTT. It codes for CASSSATGERVQGTGELFF. This rearrangement joins TRBV11-3 to TRBJ2-2, with 8 bases that match TRBD1. V dropped 4 bases and J dropped 5; count of bases not matched to a gene: 18. Germline values: CDR1 SGHNT, CDR2 YENEEA. The CDR3 spans 19 residues.

This chain connects TRBV9 to TRBJ2-1; D remains unclear. Trimming shortened V by 5 bases and J by 5 bases, and 14 bases separated the two germline ends. Germline CDR1 and CDR2: SGDLS and YYNGEE. The CDR3 contains 14 residues. CDR3 nucleotide sequence: TGTGCCAGCAGGGCAGCGCTTGGGAACAATGAGCAGTTCTTC. Its protein is CASRAALGNNEQFF.

The V and J genes are TRBV27 and TRBJ2-3; D not resolved. The CDR3 extends over 13 amino acids. The V end lost 7 bases, the J end lost 10 bases, and 18 bases lay between the germline ends. Germline V lookup: CDR1 MNHEY, CDR2 SMNVEV (reference sequence). Written as DNA, the CDR3 is TGTGCCAGCACCCGGGCCCTCGGGTTCCCGCAGTATTTT. It translates to CASTRALGFPQYF.

The chain combines TRBV28 with TRBJ2-1, with TRBD1 matching 7 bases. Trimming cost V 10 bases and J 0 bases; bases outside gene matches: 15. Germline V CDR1 and CDR2: MDHEN, SYDVKM. CDR3 length: 17 amino acids. In DNA form, the CDR3 reads TGTGCCATCCACGACCGGGACAGCTTACTCTCCTACAATGAGCAGTTCTTC. The encoded protein is CAIHDRDSLLSYNEQFF. The full variable domain, rest sourced from reference TRBV28 and TRBJ2-1, is DVKVTQSSRYLVKRTGEKVFLECVQDMDHENMFWYRQDPGLGLRLIYFSYDVKMKEKGDIPEGYSVSREKKERFSLILESASTNQTSMYLCAIHDRDSLLSYNEQFFGPGTRLTVL.

This chain uses TRBV6-6 with TRBJ2-1; no reliable D call. V shed 4 bases and J shed 5 bases, with 15 bases lying between them. The CDR3 has 15 amino acids. Germline CDR1 is MNHNY and CDR2 is SVGAGI (reference sequence). The CDR3 is CASSSAEIVDNEQFF. The DNA for the CDR3 is TGTGCCAGCAGTTCGGCGGAGATCGTGGACAATGAGCAGTTCTTC.

The chain couples TRBV9 to TRBJ2-1, with 8 nucleotides matching TRBD2. The trim removed 3 bases at V and 3 bases at J, leaving 5 bases unmatched. This CDR3 is 15 amino acids long. Germline V gives CDR1 SGDLS, CDR2 YYNGEE. CDR3 DNA: TGTGCCAGCAGCGCGGGGGGGCAGTTCTACAATGAGCAGTTCTTC. Its translation is CASSAGGQFYNEQFF.

The chain recombines TRBV6-5 with TRBJ2-1; 7 positions match TRBD2. CDR1 and CDR2 from the germline V gene are MNHEY and SVGAGI. The CDR3 contains 15 residues. V shed 1 base and J 7 bases; nucleotides not matched to a gene: 7. This chain's CDR3 is CASSYWAGTNNEQFF. The DNA for the CDR3 is TGTGCCAGCAGTTACTGGGCAGGGACTAATAATGAGCAGTTCTTC.

The chain carries TRBV11-2 and TRBJ1-6; TRBD1 matches at 12 bases. V lost 6 bases, J lost 6 bases, and 6 bases stayed unmatched. Germline loops: CDR1 SGHAT, CDR2 FQNNGV. The CDR3 is 16 amino acids. CDR3 protein: CASRPGTGGFNSPLHF. CDR3 nucleotides: TGTGCCAGCAGGCCCGGGACAGGGGGCTTTAATTCACCCCTCCACTTT.

The J gene is TRBJ1-5, the V gene TRBV30; no clear D gene. The CDR3 length is 15 residues. Germline values: CDR1 GTSNPN, CDR2 SVGIG (reference sequence). Trimming removed 1 base at V and 3 bases at J, with 13 bases between. In DNA form, the CDR3 reads TGTGCCTGGAGTGCGGGGTCAAGCCCCAATCAGCCCCAGCATTTT. Translating it yields CAWSAGSSPNQPQHF.

V and J are TRBV6-6 and TRBJ2-1; unclear D gene. Germline V gene data show CDR1 as MNHNY and CDR2 as SVGAGI (reference sequence). Between the trimmed V and J ends, which lost 6 bases and 4 bases, there was a span of 4 bases. This CDR3 region has 11 residues. CDR3 protein: CASSRYNEQFF. For the CDR3, the DNA is TGTGCCAGCAGCAGGTACAATGAGCAGTTCTTC.

This rearrangement joins TRBV5-1 to TRBJ2-1; D might be TRBD2 (5 bases). The ends were cut back, 0 bases at V and 4 bases at J, with 14 bases in the middle. This CDR3 comprises 16 residues. The germline V gene has CDR1 SGHRS and CDR2 YFSETQ. CDR3 sequence (DNA): TGCGCCAGCAGCTTGGCCGGGGAAGTGTCGTACAATGAGCAGTTCTTC. It yields the protein CASSLAGEVSYNEQFF. Supplemented by reference TRBV5-1 and TRBJ2-1, the full variable domain reads KAGVTQTPRYLIKTRGQQVTLSCSPISGHRSVSWYQQTPGQGLQFLFEYFSETQRNKGNFPGRFSGRQFSNSRSEMNVSTLELGDSALYLCASSLAGEVSYNEQFFGPGTRLTVL.

The V call is TRBV5-1, the J call TRBJ2-7, with D hard to call. Germline V CDR1 and CDR2: SGHRS, YFSETQ. This CDR3 is built from 16 residues. V shed 2 bases and J shed 1 base, with 16 bases lying between them. CDR3 bases: TGCGCCAGCAGCTTTTTGCAGAATTCCATTTCCTACGAGCAGTACTTC. Its protein product is CASSFLQNSISYEQYF.

This clone has just a few counts. The chain employs TRBV29-1 and TRBJ2-3; D is possibly TRBD2 (6 bases). CDR1 and CDR2 from the germline V gene are SQVTM and ANQGSEA. V was cut by 2 bases and J by 1 base, with 10 bases left in between. The CDR3 spans 14 residues. The CDR3 nucleotides are TGCAGCGTTGAACAGGCGGGACGCACAGATACGCAGTATTTT. Residues: CSVEQAGRTDTQYF.

The V call is TRBV28, the J call TRBJ2-3; tentatively, D is TRBD2 (5 bases). The V end lost 5 bases, the J end lost 6 bases, and 21 bases lay between the germline ends. Germline V gene data show CDR1 as MDHEN and CDR2 as SYDVKM. CDR3 length equals 16 residues. This chain's CDR3 is CASSLGFGSERDTQYF. In DNA, the CDR3 is TGTGCCAGCAGTCTGGGATTCGGTAGCGAGAGGGATACGCAGTATTTT. Looking up the rest from reference TRBV28 and TRBJ2-3 gives the full variable domain: DVKVTQSSRYLVKRTGEKVFLECVQDMDHENMFWYRQDPGLGLRLIYFSYDVKMKEKGDIPEGYSVSREKKERFSLILESASTNQTSMYLCASSLGFGSERDTQYFGPGTRLTVL.